Listed here is a single T cell receptor (beta chain). The antigen is not known. The CDR3 has 17 amino acids. Germline trimming cut 6 bases from V and 8 bases from J; bases unmatched to any gene: 17. The germline gives CDR1 SGHVS, CDR2 FNYEAQ. Treatment described: skin biopsy from PPD injection site in Mantoux-positive individual. A UMI-containing oligonucleotide was joined by 3' ligation to the TCR cDNA template. Biopsied sites were PPD injections in people with a positive Mantoux test. Four PCR rounds used nested alpha and beta constant region primers plus the SP2 primer. For blood and skin samples, reverse transcription used TCR alpha and beta constant primers. TCRdb re-analysed the UMI-ligation and nested PCR reads in MiXCR, keeping a single row per CDR3 protein. Counted here are tens of thousands of distinct CDR3 sequences, approximately 11% occurring once; the ten biggest clones make up 3.5% to 5%.

This entry is derived from a study of naive and memory T cell subsets. Study-level findings and limits: Potentially, T cell activation and differentiation skew this RNA-based measurement. More TCRs at tuberculin sites were read as hypersensitivity T cell infiltration.

J is TRBJ1-1 and V is TRBV7-6; 11 bases match TRBD1. The sequence derives from an adult in good health. Sequencing was performed on skin, taken from a tuberculin skin test site. Here the CDR3 reads CASSHPGQGVRGKEAFF. The CDR3 bases are TGTGCCAGCAGTCATCCGGGACAGGGGGTTCGGGGGAAAGAAGCTTTCTTT.